This is a list of T cell receptor beta chains from one sample in a study of blood T cell repertoires in COVID-19. Profiled with immunoSEQ multiplex PCR; TCRdb holds only in-frame clones, not every one. Among about 140,000 clones listed, almost 85% were seen once. Material: peripheral blood. These receptors all come from a man aged 45-65 years with acute or convalescent COVID-19. Each CDR3 is given with its conserved first and last residue. The D gene is left open where the match is weak. Size is stated for part of the rows, as once, few or many counts, or as a class when the clone is expanded.

j_call | clone_size | d_call | v_call | cdr3_nt | cdr3_aa
TRBJ1-4 | few | . | TRBV9 | TGTGCCAGCAGCCCACTTCATACTAATGAAAAACTGTTTTTT | CASSPLHTNEKLFF
TRBJ2-3 | . | . | TRBV5-1 | TGCGCCAGCAAGGAGATGGAGGCAGATACGCAGTATTTT | CASKEMEADTQYF
TRBJ1-2 | once | . | TRBV3-1/TRBV3-2 | TGTGCCAGCAGCTCAGGGGCCTACTATGGCTACACCTTC | CASSSGAYYGYTF
TRBJ1-5 | . | TRBD1 | TRBV7-9 | TGTGCCAGCAGACCTACAGGGGACCAGCCCCAGCATTTT | CASRPTGDQPQHF
TRBJ1-6 | . | . | TRBV19 | TGTGCCAGTAGTATAGTCGGGATTAATTCACCCCTCCACTTT | CASSIVGINSPLHF
TRBJ2-1 | . | TRBD2 | TRBV19 | TGTGCCAGTGGACTAGCGGGAGTCTACAATGAGCAGTTCTTC | CASGLAGVYNEQFF
TRBJ2-7 | . | TRBD2 | TRBV5-1 | TGCGCCAGCAGCTGGACTAGCGGGAGTTACGAGCAGTACTTC | CASSWTSGSYEQYF
TRBJ1-5 | . | . | TRBV3-1/TRBV3-2 | TGTGCCAGCAGCCAGGGACAATCCTCCTCTCAGCCCCAGCATTTT | CASSQGQSSSQPQHF
TRBJ2-3 | . | . | TRBV2 | TGTGCCAGCAGTCCTGGAGATCCAGATACGCAGTATTTT | CASSPGDPDTQYF
TRBJ1-2 | . | TRBD1 | TRBV10-3 | TGTGCCATCAGCGGAAGGGACAGGGAACATGGCTACACCTTC | CAISGRDREHGYTF
TRBJ2-2 | few | . | TRBV6-4 | TGTGCCAGCAGGCCAGACGGGGGCACCGGGGAGCTGTTTTTT | CASRPDGGTGELFF
TRBJ2-1 | . | TRBD2 | TRBV11-2 | TGTGCCAGCAGGTTAACCGGGACTAGTTCTGATGAGCAGTTCTTC | CASRLTGTSSDEQFF
TRBJ1-6 | few | . | TRBV12-3/TRBV12-4 | TGTGCCAGCAGTCGGGGGACACCCCTCCACTTT | CASSRGTPLHF
TRBJ1-5 | . | TRBD1 | TRBV2 | TGTGCCAGCAGCCGACAGGGTTATAGCAATCAGCCCCAGCATTTT | CASSRQGYSNQPQHF
TRBJ2-3 | few | . | TRBV28 | TGTGCCAGCATCCCGTTGATATATTTGGGGGCAGACACAGATACGCAGTATTTT | CASIPLIYLGADTDTQYF
TRBJ1-5 | . | . | TRBV7-8 | TGTGCCAGCAGCTTAGTGCCCACAGGTAATCAGCCCCAGCATTTT | CASSLVPTGNQPQHF
TRBJ2-7 | . | TRBD1 | TRBV5-1 | TGCGCCAGCAGTCGTGGGACAGGGACCTACGAGCAGTACTTC | CASSRGTGTYEQYF
TRBJ2-7 | . | . | TRBV21-1 | TGTGCCAGCAGCCAGGGGGAGCGATACGAGCAGTACTTC | CASSQGERYEQYF
TRBJ2-3 | . | TRBD1 | TRBV18 | TGTGCCAGCTCTCCACCGGGACAGGCGATCACAGATACGCAGTATTTT | CASSPPGQAITDTQYF
TRBJ2-3 | . | . | TRBV5-4 | TGTGCCACGTGGCAGTGGGAAGGGGGAACAGATACGCAGTATTTT | CATWQWEGGTDTQYF
TRBJ2-7 | . | TRBD2 | TRBV3-1/TRBV3-2 | TGTGCCAGCAGCCAAGGACGGGGGGGTAGGGAGCAGTACTTC | CASSQGRGGREQYF
TRBJ1-2 | few | . | TRBV5-4 | TGTGCCAGCAGCTTAATCTCCGGGGGCTATGGCTACACCTTC | CASSLISGGYGYTF
TRBJ1-1 | . | TRBD1 | TRBV5-1 | TGCGCCAGCAGCTGGAGCACAGGGGGCAACACTGAAGCTTTCTTT | CASSWSTGGNTEAFF
TRBJ2-7 | . | TRBD1 | TRBV4-2 | TGTGCCAGCAGCCAAGCCGGGACAGGGAGTCGCGAGCAGTACTTC | CASSQAGTGSREQYF
TRBJ1-2 | few | TRBD1 | TRBV5-1 | TGCGCCAGCAGCAGCCCCCAGGGGGCGGGAGGCTACACCTTC | CASSSPQGAGGYTF
TRBJ1-1 | . | TRBD1 | TRBV3-1/TRBV3-2 | TGTGCCAGCAGCGACAGGGTTAACACTGAAGCTTTCTTT | CASSDRVNTEAFF
TRBJ2-7 | . | TRBD2 | TRBV2 | TGTGCCAGCAGGCTAGGGACTAGCGGGAGGAACGAGCAGTACTTC | CASRLGTSGRNEQYF
TRBJ2-3 | . | . | TRBV6-5 | TGTGCCAGCAGTTACTCGGACTCAGATACGCAGTATTTT | CASSYSDSDTQYF
TRBJ2-1 | once | . | TRBV10-3 | TGTGCCATCAGTGACTCGCGCTCCGCGGAGTTCTTC | CAISDSRSAEFF
TRBJ2-1 | . | TRBD2 | TRBV19 | TGTGCCACCTCAGGCGGACTAGCGGGAGCCAATGAGCAGTTCTTC | CATSGGLAGANEQFF
TRBJ1-1 | . | TRBD1 | TRBV6-5 | TGTGCCAGCAGCCGCAGACAGGGGACTGAAGCTTTCTTT | CASSRRQGTEAFF
TRBJ1-2 | . | . | TRBV19 | TGTGCCAGTAGTATAGATCGGGGGGCAGCGAGTGGCTACACCTTC | CASSIDRGAASGYTF
TRBJ2-7 | . | TRBD2 | TRBV4-2 | TGTGCCAGCAGCCAAGCGGGACTAGCGGGAGGGGCCTACGAGCAGTACTTC | CASSQAGLAGGAYEQYF
TRBJ2-5 | once | . | TRBV7-3 | TGTGCCAGCAGCTCAACGACTGGGTTCCAAGAGACCCAGTACTTC | CASSSTTGFQETQYF